This T cell receptor beta chain was documented in a study of T cells in Graves' hyperthyroidism and ophthalmopathy. Study-wide results and caveats: In simple terms, a model built on 13 V-J features told ophthalmopathy apart from stable hyperthyroidism.

TCR beta CDR3 regions were amplified from RNA transcripts. With the HTBI primer set, the TCR CDR3 went through a first round of RT-PCR. TCRdb recomputed calls from the multiplex PCR reads with MiXCR, one row per CDR3 protein. The table has roughly 570,000 distinct CDR3 sequences, roughly 14% seen once. This CDR3 comprises 15 residues. CDR1 and CDR2 from the germline V gene are LGHDT and YNNKEL (reference sequence). V was shortened by 0 bases and J by 4 bases, with 10 bases between the two germline ends. This clonotype was found many times. Its target is not known. Source material: blood. This TCR was sampled from a woman aged 25 to 39 with Graves' hyperthyroidism. This chain joins TRBV3-1 and TRBJ1-3; D possibly corresponds to TRBD1 (5 bases). As DNA, the CDR3 is TGTGCCAGCAGCCAAGAATGGGGGGACGGAAACACCATATATTTT. Its protein product is CASSQEWGDGNTIYF.